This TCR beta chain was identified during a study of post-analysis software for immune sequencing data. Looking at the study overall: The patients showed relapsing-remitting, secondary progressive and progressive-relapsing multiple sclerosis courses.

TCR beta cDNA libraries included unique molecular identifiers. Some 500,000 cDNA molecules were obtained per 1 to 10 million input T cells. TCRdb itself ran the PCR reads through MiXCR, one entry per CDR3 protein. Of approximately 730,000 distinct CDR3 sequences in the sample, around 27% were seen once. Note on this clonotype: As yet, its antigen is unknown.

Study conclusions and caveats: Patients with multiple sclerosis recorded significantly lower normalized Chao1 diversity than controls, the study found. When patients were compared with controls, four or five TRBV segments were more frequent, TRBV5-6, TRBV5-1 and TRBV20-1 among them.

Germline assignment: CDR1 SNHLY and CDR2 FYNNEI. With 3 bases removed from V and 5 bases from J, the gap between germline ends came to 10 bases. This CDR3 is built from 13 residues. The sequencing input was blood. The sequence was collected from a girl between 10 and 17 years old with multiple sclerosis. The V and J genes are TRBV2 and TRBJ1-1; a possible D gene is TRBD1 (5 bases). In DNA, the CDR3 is TGTGCCAGCAGTGACCTCGGGGGGACTGAAGCTTTCTTT. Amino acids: CASSDLGGTEAFF. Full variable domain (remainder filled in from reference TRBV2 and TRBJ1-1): EPEVTQTPSHQVTQMGQEVILRCVPISNHLYFYWYRQILGQKVEFLVSFYNNEISEKSEIFDDQFSVERPDGSNFTLKIRSTKLEDSAMYFCASSDLGGTEAFFGQGTRLTVV.